This T cell receptor (beta chain) was sequenced for a study of shared clonotypes between healthy human individuals (TCRdb year 2020). Regarding the study in general: The cohort included three men and a couple of women between 18 and 49 years of age. Between about 0.85 and 8.9 billion PBMCs per donor were obtained by leukapheresis. To increase sequencing depth and limit assay-specific biases, TCR repertoire library preparation and sequencing were carried out by different laboratories using diverse techniques. Per donor, three plates each were used for CD4 naive and CD4 memory, two for CD8 naive, and one for CD8 memory. To estimate repertoire size and how much clonotypes are shared between individuals, the study performed deep sequencing of blood TCR repertoires from roughly five healthy adults. On the study overall, not on this receptor specifically: When several donors were compared, the shared fraction of clonotypes was 5% to 6.5% for naive CD4, around 3.5% for naive CD8, 2% to 2.5% for memory CD4, and about 0.36% for memory CD8. Clonotypes shared by all four sorted-subset donors showed higher generation probabilities than non-shared clonotypes. Because the study included only a small number of donors, the genetic and exposure-history diversity represented was limited. Only blood was sampled, and tissue TCR repertoires likely differ from those in blood. Pairwise subsampling indicated that sequencing depth was expected to affect the degree of clonotype sharing among donors. Rarefaction of sorted-subset datasets indicated incomplete sequencing despite the large sequencing depth. Estimated clonotype richness was generally larger for naive than for memory subsets.

Healthy HIV-negative adults with no recently reported acute infections or vaccinations were included as donors. Every donor was a Caucasian adult residing in Nashville, Tennessee, USA. CD4+ T cells were enriched through magnetic negative selection, after which naive cells were positively selected on CD45RA and the remaining negative fraction served as the memory subset. Blood was obtained by leukapheresis, after which PBMCs were separated by Ficoll-Histopaque density gradient centrifugation and cryopreserved in liquid nitrogen vapor phase. Purity and quantity of every magnetically sorted T cell population were checked by analytical flow cytometry. Genomic DNA was isolated from each sorted fraction and quantified by UV absorbance on a Nanodrop 2000c. Points on this clone: What this receptor recognizes is not known. No base-level quality is on record; no much larger clone is a single base apart.

Reading from cysteine to phenylalanine, the CDR3 counts 16 amino acids. Left in the record is the CDR3 DNA by itself, 48 bases read in frame from the first base. The germline V end is reduced by 5 bases and the J end by 4 bases; junction bases left unmatched: 12. The germline V gene specifies SGHRS as CDR1 and YFSETQ as CDR2. Using the deep immunoSEQ assay, TCR CDR3 regions were amplified from genomic DNA by multiplex PCR. Extracted genomic DNA from each cell subset was spread evenly across all wells of several immunoSEQ 96-well plates, with each plate serving as a replicate. For sorted subsets, approximately 210 ng genomic DNA, equal to some 30,000 T cell genomes, was loaded into each replicate PCR. The purified libraries were quantified using a Qubit 3.0 fluorometer, sized with a Bioanalyzer 2100, and then quantified again using the KAPA Library Quantification kit. Every immunoSEQ 96-well plate was sequenced on a dedicated single-read 150-cycle Illumina NextSeq 550 flow cell. Regarding the original processing steps: Because the immunoSEQ output held only junctional sequences and lacked quality scores, the filtering could not match the filtering applied to full-length reads. To assign V/J genes and CDR3, sequences were annotated against IMGT germline references using PyIR, a Python wrapper for IgBLAST v1.9. Reads were removed for weak V/J assignments (E-value above 1e-6), missing CDR3, stop codons, out-of-frame junctions, or ambiguous translated residues. V3J clonotypes were defined as sequences sharing the same inferred V gene, J gene, and CDR3 amino acid sequence. Percentage overlap between repertoires was calculated by dividing the number of shared unique clonotypes by the size of the smaller repertoire. Richness of each repertoire was evaluated using RTK rarefaction, the Chao1 estimator, and Recon v2.1 estimates of unobserved clonotypes. Generation probabilities for all TCRbeta clonotypes obtained by the gDNA method from a handful of donors were computed using OLGA. Not all clones reach the TCRdb copy of this immuneACCESS table, which keeps in-frame sequences only. Checked studies attribute under half of the gap to unresolved V genes and leave the rest unexplained. That table furnishes V, J and clone size, whereas the DNA furnished D and trimming. This sample has over a million clones in its table, and roughly 97% of those were observed once. Clones ranked in the top ten supply roughly 1.2% of the sample.

The V and J segments used are TRBV5-1 and TRBJ2-5, and TRBD1 aligns with 9 junction nucleotides. What was sequenced was naive CD4+ T cells sorted from blood. What this sample's cell subset or site label stands for: CD45RA+ positively selected. This clonotype was obtained from a man younger than 40 in good health. The encoded CDR3 is CASRSSTGGVSETQYF. The DNA sequence is TGCGCCAGCAGATCTAGTACAGGGGGCGTATCAGAGACCCAGTACTTC.